Presented here are 13 T cell receptor beta chains from one specimen sequenced in a study of control samples from healthy donors and cancer patients. The data were produced by immunoSEQ multiplex PCR, yet TCRdb's version contains in-frame clones alone and is incomplete. The sample lists around 170,000 clones, 85% to 95% seen once, with 1.4% in the top ten. The sequenced sample was blood. The source is a man aged 25-45 years in good health.

The CDR3 DNA sequence: TGTGCCAGCAGCTTTGGGGGTGTCAAAAACATTCAGTACTTC. Translation gives CASSFGGVKNIQYF. The chain carries TRBV11-2 and TRBJ2-4; D tentatively reads TRBD1 or TRBD2 (5 bases each). The CDR3 is 14 residues long. V was cut by 3 bases and J by 3 bases, with 9 bases left in between. Germline V CDR1 and CDR2: SGHAT, FQNNGV.

The rearrangement uses TRBV9 and TRBJ2-2; perhaps TRBD2 as D (7 bases). The CDR3 is 17 residues long. Germline CDR1 and CDR2: SGDLS and YYNGEE. Trimming left V 0 bases short and J 0 bases short, with 12 bases between. CDR3 protein: CASSVGRGATNTGELFF. The CDR3 bases are TGTGCCAGCAGCGTAGGACGGGGGGCGACGAACACCGGGGAGCTGTTTTTT.

V gene TRBV27 combines with J gene TRBJ1-5; 8 nucleotides agree with TRBD1. CDR3 length: 16 residues. CDR1 and CDR2 from the germline V gene are MNHEY and SMNVEV (reference sequence). With 4 bases clipped from V and 0 bases from J, the junction kept 5 bases outside the gene matches. The CDR3 bases are TGTGCCAGCAGTTCCCGACAGGGGTATAGCAATCAGCCCCAGCATTTT. Translating gives CASSSRQGYSNQPQHF.

This clone was observed a few times. The V and J genes are TRBV4-1 and TRBJ2-2; no firm D call. CDR1 is MGHRA and CDR2 is YSYEKL in the germline V gene. The CDR3 extends over 13 amino acids. Trimming cost V 3 bases and J 2 bases, with 4 bases left between them. The CDR3 here is CASSHSNTGELFF. In DNA, the CDR3 is TGCGCCAGCAGCCACAGTAACACCGGGGAGCTGTTTTTT.

This clone was observed a few times. The chain couples TRBV3-1 (or the pseudogene TRBV3-2) to TRBJ1-1; D uncertain. This CDR3 is built from 12 residues. CDR1 and CDR2 from the germline V gene are LGHDT and YNNKEL (reference sequence). With 1 base removed from V and 5 bases from J, the gap between germline ends came to 5 bases. Written as DNA, the CDR3 is TGTGCCAGCAGCCAAGGATCAACTGAAGCTTTCTTT. Translated: CASSQGSTEAFF.

V is TRBV18 and J is TRBJ2-1; TRBD1 aligns across 10 bases. This CDR3 contains 17 residues. The ends lost 4 bases at V and 4 bases at J; junction bases unmatched: 10. The germline gives CDR1 KGHSH, CDR2 LQKENI. CDR3 nucleotides: TGTGCCAGCTCACTCTATGGCGGGACAGGGGCGTACAATGAGCAGTTCTTC. This gives the protein CASSLYGGTGAYNEQFF.

The chain is built from TRBV10-1 and TRBJ2-2; possible D gene TRBD1, 6 bases. Deletions cut 8 bases from V and 2 bases from J, with 12 bases between. Germline V CDR1 and CDR2: WNHNN, SYGVQD (reference sequence). The CDR3 loop spans 14 amino acids. The CDR3 nucleotides read TGCGCCAGCCAGGGGTCATTAAACACCGGGGAGCTGTTTTTT. It specifies CASQGSLNTGELFF.

The J gene is TRBJ2-3, the V gene TRBV15, with 9 bases that match TRBD2. The CDR3 runs to 17 residues. V dropped 0 bases and J dropped 1; count of bases not matched to a gene: 5. Per the germline V gene, CDR1 is LNHNV and CDR2 is YYDKDF (reference sequence). The DNA for the CDR3 is TGTGCCACCAGCAGAGATTGGCGGGGGGGCGGCACAGATACGCAGTATTTT. Protein sequence: CATSRDWRGGGTDTQYF.

This clone showed up just once. This chain uses TRBV6-5 with TRBJ1-6; 7 bases line up with TRBD1. Germline V gene sequence: CDR1 MNHEY, CDR2 SVGAGI. This CDR3 contains 15 residues. Trimming cost V 4 bases and J 5 bases; bases outside gene matches: 5. CDR3 nucleotides: TGTGCCAGCAGTTTGGGACAGCCTAATAATTCACCCCTCCACTTT. This gives the protein CASSLGQPNNSPLHF.

The CDR3 DNA follows: TGTGCCAGCGGAAAATTCGGCACAGGGGAGGATGGCTACACCTTC. Amino acid sequence: CASGKFGTGEDGYTF. The genes are TRBV6-6 and TRBJ1-2; 7 nucleotides line up with TRBD1. This CDR3 comprises 15 residues. V dropped 8 bases and J dropped 6; count of bases not matched to a gene: 15. The germline V gene has CDR1 MNHNY and CDR2 SVGAGI (reference sequence).

This clone was picked up one time. The CDR3 DNA sequence: TGTGCCAGCAGTTTAGACCCCCCCTCAGTCGCAGGCCGCCAAGAGACCCAGTACTTC. The encoded protein is CASSLDPPSVAGRQETQYF. The V and J genes are TRBV28 and TRBJ2-5, with unresolved D. Trimming left V 2 bases short and J 1 base short, with 23 bases between. There are 19 residues in the CDR3. CDR1 is MDHEN, CDR2 SYDVKM, per germline.

The CDR3 sequence: CAWSVGMVGELFF. The CDR3 DNA is TGTGCCTGGAGTGTTGGTATGGTCGGGGAGCTGTTTTTT. The chain couples TRBV30 to TRBJ2-2; D not resolved. This CDR3 contains 13 residues. V gave up 0 bases and J gave up 7 bases, with 9 bases separating them. Germline V CDR1 and CDR2: GTSNPN, SVGIG (reference sequence). The full variable domain, in which reference TRBV30 and TRBJ2-2 provide the parts outside the CDR3, is SQTIHQWPATLVQPVGSPLSLECTVEGTSNPNLYWYRQAAGRGLQLLFYSVGIGQISSEVPQNLSASRPQDRQFILSSKKLLLSDSGFYLCAWSVGMVGELFFGEGSRLTVL.

The chain couples TRBV28 to TRBJ1-5, with a tentative D call TRBD1 (6 bases). Germline-derived CDR1 and CDR2 are MDHEN and SYDVKM. Trimming shortened V by 7 bases and J by 0 bases, and 19 bases separated the two germline ends. This CDR3 is 17 amino acids long. CDR3: CASIPSGGAYSNQPQHF. The CDR3 DNA reads as TGTGCCAGCATCCCCTCGGGGGGGGCCTATAGCAATCAGCCCCAGCATTTT.